This TCR beta chain emerged from a study of radiotherapy plus CTLA-4 blockade in lung cancer. Across the whole study: Disease control was seen in around 31% of patients, objective responses in 15% to 20%.

Enrolled patients, whose metastatic non-small-cell lung cancer was chemo-refractory, received focal radiation plus CTLA-4 blockade with ipilimumab. The data were produced by immunoSEQ multiplex PCR, yet TCRdb's version contains in-frame clones alone and is incomplete. Here the sample spans approximately 50,000 clones, 80% to 90% being singletons. This sample comprised peripheral blood, obtained from a patient treated with radiotherapy plus ipilimumab. This receptor was identified in a human donor with non-small cell lung cancer that progressed on radiotherapy plus ipilimumab. Some clones in this sample may be carry-over from other donors' samples.

In DNA form, the CDR3 reads TGCAGCGTTGATCAGGGCTGGGGGGCTGAAGCTTTCTTT. Translation: CSVDQGWGAEAFF. V is TRBV29-1 and J is TRBJ1-1; TRBD1 is a possible D gene (5 bases). This CDR3 comprises 13 residues. The germline CDR1 and CDR2 sequences are SQVTM and ANQGSEA. Trimming pared 3 bases from V and 6 bases from J, leaving 14 bases between. Variable domain in full (rest from reference TRBV29-1 and TRBJ1-1): SAVISQKPSRDICQRGTSLTIQCQVDSQVTMMFWYRQQPGQSLTLIATANQGSEATYESGFVIDKFPISRPNLTFSTLTVSNMSPEDSSIYLCSVDQGWGAEAFFGQGTRLTVV.